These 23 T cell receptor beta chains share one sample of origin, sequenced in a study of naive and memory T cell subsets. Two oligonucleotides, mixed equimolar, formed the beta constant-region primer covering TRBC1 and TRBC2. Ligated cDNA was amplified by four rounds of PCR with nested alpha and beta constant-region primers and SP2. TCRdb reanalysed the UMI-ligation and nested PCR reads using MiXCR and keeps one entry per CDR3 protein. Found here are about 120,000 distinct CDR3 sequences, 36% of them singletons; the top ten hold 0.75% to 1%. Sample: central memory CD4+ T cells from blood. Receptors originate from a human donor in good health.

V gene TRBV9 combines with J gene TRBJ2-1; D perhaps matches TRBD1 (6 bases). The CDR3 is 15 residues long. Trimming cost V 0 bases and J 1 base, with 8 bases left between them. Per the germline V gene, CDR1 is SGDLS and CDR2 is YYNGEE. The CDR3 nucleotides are TGTGCCAGCAGCGTAGGGGGGCAATCCTACAATGAGCAGTTCTTC. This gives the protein CASSVGGQSYNEQFF.

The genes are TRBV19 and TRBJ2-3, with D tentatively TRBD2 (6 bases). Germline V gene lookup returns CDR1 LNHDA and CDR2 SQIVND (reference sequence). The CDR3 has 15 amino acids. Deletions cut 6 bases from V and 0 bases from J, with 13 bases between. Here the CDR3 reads CASSKTGTSTDTQYF. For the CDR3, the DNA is TGTGCCAGTAGCAAAACCGGGACTAGCACAGATACGCAGTATTTT.

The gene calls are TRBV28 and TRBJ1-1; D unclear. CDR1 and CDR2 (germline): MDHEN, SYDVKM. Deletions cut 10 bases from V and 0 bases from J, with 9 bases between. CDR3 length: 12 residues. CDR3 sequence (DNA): TGTGCCACCTTGAGGCTGAACACTGAAGCTTTCTTT. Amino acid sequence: CATLRLNTEAFF.

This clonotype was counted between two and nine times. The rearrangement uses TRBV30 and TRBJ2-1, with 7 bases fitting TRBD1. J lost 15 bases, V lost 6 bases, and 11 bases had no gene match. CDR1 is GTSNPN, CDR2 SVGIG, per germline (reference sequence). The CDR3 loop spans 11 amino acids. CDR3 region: CACTRQGILFF. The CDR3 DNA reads TGTGCCTGTACCAGACAGGGAATCCTGTTCTTC.

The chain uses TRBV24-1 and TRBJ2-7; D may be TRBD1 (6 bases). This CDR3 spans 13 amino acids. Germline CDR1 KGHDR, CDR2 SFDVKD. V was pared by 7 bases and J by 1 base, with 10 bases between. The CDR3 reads CATRDRYSYEQYF. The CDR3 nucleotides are TGTGCCACCAGAGACAGGTATTCCTACGAGCAGTACTTC.

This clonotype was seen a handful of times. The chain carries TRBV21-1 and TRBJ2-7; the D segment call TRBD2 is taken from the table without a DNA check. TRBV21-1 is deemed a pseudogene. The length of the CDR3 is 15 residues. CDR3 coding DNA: TGTGCCAGCAGCAATGGGGGACTTTCCTCCTACGAGCAGTACTTC. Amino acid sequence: CASSNGGLSSYEQYF.

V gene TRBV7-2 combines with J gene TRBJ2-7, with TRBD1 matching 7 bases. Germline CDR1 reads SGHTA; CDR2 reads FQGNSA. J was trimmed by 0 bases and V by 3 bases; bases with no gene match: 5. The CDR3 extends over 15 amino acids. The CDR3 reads CASSFDRASSYEQYF. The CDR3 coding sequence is TGTGCCAGCAGCTTCGACAGGGCTAGCTCCTACGAGCAGTACTTC.

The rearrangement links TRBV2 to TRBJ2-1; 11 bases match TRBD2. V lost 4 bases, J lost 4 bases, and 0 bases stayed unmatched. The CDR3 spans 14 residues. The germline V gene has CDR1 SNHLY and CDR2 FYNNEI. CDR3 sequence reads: CASSASGGYNEQFF. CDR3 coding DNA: TGTGCCAGCAGTGCTAGCGGGGGGTACAATGAGCAGTTCTTC.

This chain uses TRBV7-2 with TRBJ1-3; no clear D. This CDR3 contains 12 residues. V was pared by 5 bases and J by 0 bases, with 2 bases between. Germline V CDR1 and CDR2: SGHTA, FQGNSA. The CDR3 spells CASSRSGNTIYF. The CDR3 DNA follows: TGTGCCAGCAGCCGCTCTGGAAACACCATATATTTT.

CDR3 sequence (DNA): TGTGCCAGCTCAGCCGGAGGACAGTCAGCCTATGGCTACACCTTC. It encodes CASSAGGQSAYGYTF. The rearrangement uses TRBV18 and TRBJ1-2; weak D call: TRBD1 (6 bases). The CDR3 length is 15 residues. Trimming stripped 5 bases from V and 4 bases from J, with 17 bases between. CDR1 and CDR2 (germline): KGHSH, LQKENI.

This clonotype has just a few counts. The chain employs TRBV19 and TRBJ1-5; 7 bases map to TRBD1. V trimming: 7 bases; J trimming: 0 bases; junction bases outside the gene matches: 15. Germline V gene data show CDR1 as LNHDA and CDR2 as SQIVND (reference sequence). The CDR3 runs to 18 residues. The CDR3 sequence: CASNIPRTGDDSNQPQHF. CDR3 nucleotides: TGTGCCAGTAATATCCCCCGCACAGGGGATGATAGCAATCAGCCCCAGCATTTT. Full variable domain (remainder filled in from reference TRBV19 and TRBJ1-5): DGGITQSPKYLFRKEGQNVTLSCEQNLNHDAMYWYRQDPGQGLRLIYYSQIVNDFQKGDIAEGYSVSREKKESFPLTVTSAQKNPTAFYLCASNIPRTGDDSNQPQHFGDGTRLSIL.

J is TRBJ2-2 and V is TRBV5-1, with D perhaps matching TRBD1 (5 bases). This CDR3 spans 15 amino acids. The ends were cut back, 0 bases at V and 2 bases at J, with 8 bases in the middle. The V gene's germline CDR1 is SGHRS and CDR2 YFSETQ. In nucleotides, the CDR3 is TGCGCCAGCAGCTTGGGGGGCTTAAACACCGGGGAGCTGTTTTTT. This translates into CASSLGGLNTGELFF.

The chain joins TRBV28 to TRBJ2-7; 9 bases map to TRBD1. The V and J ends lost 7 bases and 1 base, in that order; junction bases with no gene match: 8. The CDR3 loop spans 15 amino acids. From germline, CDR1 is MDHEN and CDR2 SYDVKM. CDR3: CASTIQGAGSYEQYF. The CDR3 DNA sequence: TGTGCCAGCACTATACAGGGGGCCGGGTCCTACGAGCAGTACTTC. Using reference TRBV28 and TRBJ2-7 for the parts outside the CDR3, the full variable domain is DVKVTQSSRYLVKRTGEKVFLECVQDMDHENMFWYRQDPGLGLRLIYFSYDVKMKEKGDIPEGYSVSREKKERFSLILESASTNQTSMYLCASTIQGAGSYEQYFGPGTRLTVT.

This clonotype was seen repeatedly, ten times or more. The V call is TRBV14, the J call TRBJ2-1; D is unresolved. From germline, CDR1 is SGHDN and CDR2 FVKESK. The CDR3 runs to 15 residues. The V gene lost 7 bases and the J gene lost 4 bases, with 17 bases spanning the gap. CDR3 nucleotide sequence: TGTGCCAGCAAAGACTCGACAAAACCGTACAATGAGCAGTTCTTC. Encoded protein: CASKDSTKPYNEQFF. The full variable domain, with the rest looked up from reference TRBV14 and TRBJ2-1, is EAGVTQFPSHSVIEKGQTVTLRCDPISGHDNLYWYRRVMGKEIKFLLHFVKESKQDESGMPNNRFLAERTGGTYSTLKVQPAELEDSGVYFCASKDSTKPYNEQFFGPGTRLTVL.

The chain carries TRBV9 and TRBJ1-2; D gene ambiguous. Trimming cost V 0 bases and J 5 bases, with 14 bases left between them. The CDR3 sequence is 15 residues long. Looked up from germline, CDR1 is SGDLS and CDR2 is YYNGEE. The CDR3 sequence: CASSVGAANRYGYTF. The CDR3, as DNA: TGTGCCAGCAGCGTAGGAGCCGCCAACCGGTATGGCTACACCTTC.

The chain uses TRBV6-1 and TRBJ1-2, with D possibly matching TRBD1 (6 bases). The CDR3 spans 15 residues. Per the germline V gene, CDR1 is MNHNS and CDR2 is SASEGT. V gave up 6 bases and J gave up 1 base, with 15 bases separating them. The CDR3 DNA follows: TGTGCCAGCAGAGCCCAACAGGGCTATAACTATGGCTACACCTTC. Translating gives CASRAQQGYNYGYTF.

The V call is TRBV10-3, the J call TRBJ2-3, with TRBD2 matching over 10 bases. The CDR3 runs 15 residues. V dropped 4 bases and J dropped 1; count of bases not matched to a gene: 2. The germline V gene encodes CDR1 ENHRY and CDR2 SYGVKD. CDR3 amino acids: CAISAGTSGTDTQYF. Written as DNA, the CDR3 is TGTGCCATCAGTGCTGGGACTAGCGGCACAGATACGCAGTATTTT.

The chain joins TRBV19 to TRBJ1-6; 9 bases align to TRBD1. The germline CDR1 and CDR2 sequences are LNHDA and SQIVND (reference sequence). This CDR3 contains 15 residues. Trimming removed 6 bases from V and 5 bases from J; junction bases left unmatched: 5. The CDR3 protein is CASRQRTGDNSPLHF. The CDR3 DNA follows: TGTGCCAGTAGGCAGCGGACAGGGGATAATTCACCCCTCCACTTT.

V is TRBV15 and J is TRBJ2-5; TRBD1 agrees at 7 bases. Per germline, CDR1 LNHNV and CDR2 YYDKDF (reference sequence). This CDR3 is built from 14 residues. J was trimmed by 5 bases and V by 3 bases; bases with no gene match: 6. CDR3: CATSRGDSLETQYF. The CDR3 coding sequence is TGTGCCACCAGCAGGGGGGACAGTCTCGAGACCCAGTACTTC.

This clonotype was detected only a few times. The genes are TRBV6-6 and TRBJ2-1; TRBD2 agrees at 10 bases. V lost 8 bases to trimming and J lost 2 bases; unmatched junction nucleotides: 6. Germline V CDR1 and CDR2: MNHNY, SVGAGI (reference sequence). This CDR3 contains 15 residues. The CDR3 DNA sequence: TGTGCCAGCTATGAAGGACTAGCGGCCTACAATGAGCAGTTCTTC. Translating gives CASYEGLAAYNEQFF.

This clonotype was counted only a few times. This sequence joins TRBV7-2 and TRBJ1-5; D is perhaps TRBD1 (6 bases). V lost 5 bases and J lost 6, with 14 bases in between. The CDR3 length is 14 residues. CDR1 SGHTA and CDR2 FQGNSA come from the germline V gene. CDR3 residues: CASSALWGAQPQHF. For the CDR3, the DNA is TGTGCCAGCAGCGCCCTTTGGGGGGCTCAGCCCCAGCATTTT.

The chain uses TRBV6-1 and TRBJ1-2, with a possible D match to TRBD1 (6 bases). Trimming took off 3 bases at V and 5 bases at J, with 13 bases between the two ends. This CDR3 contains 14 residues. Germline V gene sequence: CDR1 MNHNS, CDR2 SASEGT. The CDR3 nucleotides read TGTGCCAGCAGTGACAGGGGATTGTGGTATGGCTACACCTTC. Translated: CASSDRGLWYGYTF.

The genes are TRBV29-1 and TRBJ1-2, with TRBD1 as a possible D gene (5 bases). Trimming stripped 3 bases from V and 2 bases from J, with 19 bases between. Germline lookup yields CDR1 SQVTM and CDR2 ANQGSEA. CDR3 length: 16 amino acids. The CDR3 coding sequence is TGCAGCGTTGAGGGACGGGGGGAAAAGGGGAACTATGGCTACACCTTC. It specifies CSVEGRGEKGNYGYTF.